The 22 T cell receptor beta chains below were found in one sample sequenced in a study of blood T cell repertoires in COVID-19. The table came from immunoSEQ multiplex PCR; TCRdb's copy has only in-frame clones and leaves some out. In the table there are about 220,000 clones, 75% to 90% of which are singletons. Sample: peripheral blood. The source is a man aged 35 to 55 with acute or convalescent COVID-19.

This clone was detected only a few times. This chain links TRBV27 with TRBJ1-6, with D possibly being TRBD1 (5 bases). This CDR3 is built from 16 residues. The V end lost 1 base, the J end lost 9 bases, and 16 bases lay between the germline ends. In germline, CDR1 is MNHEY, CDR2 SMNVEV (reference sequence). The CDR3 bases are TGTGCCAGCAGTTTATACGGGGAGGGCCAGGGTTCACCCCTCCACTTT. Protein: CASSLYGEGQGSPLHF.

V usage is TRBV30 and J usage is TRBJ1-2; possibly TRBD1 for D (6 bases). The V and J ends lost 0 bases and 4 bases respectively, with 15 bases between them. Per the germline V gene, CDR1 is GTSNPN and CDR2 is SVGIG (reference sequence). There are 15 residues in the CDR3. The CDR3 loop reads CAWSVTLQGPYGYTF. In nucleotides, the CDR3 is TGTGCCTGGAGTGTTACCTTACAGGGACCCTATGGCTACACCTTC.

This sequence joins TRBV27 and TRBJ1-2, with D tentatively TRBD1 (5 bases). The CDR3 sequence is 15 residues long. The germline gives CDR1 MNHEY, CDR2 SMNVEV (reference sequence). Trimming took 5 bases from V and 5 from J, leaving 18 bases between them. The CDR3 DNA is TGTGCCAGCAGTCGGAACGCCGTAGGGGAATATGGCTACACCTTC. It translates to CASSRNAVGEYGYTF.

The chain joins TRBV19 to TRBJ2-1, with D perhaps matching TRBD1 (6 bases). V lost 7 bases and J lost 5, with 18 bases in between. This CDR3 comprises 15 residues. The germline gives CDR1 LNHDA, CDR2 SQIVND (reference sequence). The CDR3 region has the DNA TGTGCCAGTACCCTACTACCACAGGGAAACAATGAGCAGTTCTTC. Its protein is CASTLLPQGNNEQFF. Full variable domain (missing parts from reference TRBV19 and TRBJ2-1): DGGITQSPKYLFRKEGQNVTLSCEQNLNHDAMYWYRQDPGQGLRLIYYSQIVNDFQKGDIAEGYSVSREKKESFPLTVTSAQKNPTAFYLCASTLLPQGNNEQFFGPGTRLTVL.

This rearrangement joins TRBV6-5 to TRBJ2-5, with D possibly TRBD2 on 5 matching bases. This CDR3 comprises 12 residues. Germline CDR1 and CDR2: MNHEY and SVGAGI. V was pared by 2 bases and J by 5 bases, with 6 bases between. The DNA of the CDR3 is TGTGCCAGCAGTTACAGGGAGGAGACCCAGTACTTC. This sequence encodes CASSYREETQYF.

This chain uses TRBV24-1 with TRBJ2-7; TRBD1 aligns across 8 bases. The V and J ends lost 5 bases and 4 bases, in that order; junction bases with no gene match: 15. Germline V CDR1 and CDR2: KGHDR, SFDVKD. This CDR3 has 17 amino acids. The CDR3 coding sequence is TGTGCCACCAGTGGCCCCGACGACAGGGGTGTAGGTTACGAGCAGTACTTC. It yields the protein CATSGPDDRGVGYEQYF.

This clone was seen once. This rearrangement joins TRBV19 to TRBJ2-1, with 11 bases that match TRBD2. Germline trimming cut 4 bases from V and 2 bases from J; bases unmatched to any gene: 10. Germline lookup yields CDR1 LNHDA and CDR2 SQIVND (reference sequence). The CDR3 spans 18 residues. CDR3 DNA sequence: TGTGCCAGTAGTAGTCATTCAGCACTAGCGGGGGCCTACAATGAGCAGTTCTTC. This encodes CASSSHSALAGAYNEQFF.

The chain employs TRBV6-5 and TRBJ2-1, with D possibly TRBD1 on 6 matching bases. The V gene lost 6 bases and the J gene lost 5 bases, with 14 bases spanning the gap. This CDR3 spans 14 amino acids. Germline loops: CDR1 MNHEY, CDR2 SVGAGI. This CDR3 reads CASSLEKGDNEQFF. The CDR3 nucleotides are TGTGCCAGCAGCCTAGAAAAGGGGGACAATGAGCAGTTCTTC.

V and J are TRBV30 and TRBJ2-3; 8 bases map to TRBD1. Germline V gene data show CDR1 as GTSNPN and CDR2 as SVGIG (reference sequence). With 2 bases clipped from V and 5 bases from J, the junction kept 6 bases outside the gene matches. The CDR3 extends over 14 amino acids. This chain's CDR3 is CAWSPGGLQDTQYF. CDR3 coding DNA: TGTGCCTGGAGTCCAGGGGGCTTACAAGATACGCAGTATTTT.

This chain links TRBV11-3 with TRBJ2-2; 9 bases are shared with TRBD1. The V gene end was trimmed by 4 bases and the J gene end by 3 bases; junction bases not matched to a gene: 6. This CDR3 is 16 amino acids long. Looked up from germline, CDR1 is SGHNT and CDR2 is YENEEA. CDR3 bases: TGTGCCAGCAGCTCCCGGGACAGGGACGACACCGGGGAGCTGTTTTTT. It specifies CASSSRDRDDTGELFF.

The CDR3 DNA sequence: TGTGCCAGCAGCATGACGGTCACGGGCACTGAAGCTTTCTTT. Amino acid sequence: CASSMTVTGTEAFF. The genes are TRBV7-6 and TRBJ1-1; D gene unclear. Germline values: CDR1 SGHVS, CDR2 FNYEAQ. The CDR3 consists of 14 residues. V lost 5 bases to trimming and J lost 4 bases, with 14 bases between them.

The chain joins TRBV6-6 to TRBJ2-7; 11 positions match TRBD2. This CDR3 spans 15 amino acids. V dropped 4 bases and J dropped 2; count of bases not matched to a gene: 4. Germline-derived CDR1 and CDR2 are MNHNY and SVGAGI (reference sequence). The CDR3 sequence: CASSWTSGRAYEQYF. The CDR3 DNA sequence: TGTGCCAGCAGTTGGACTAGCGGGCGTGCCTACGAGCAGTACTTC.

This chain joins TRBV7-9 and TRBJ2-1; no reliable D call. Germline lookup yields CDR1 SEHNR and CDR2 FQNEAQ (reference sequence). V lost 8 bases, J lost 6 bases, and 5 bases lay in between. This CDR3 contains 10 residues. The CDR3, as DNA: TGTGCCAGCGGCCCCAATGAGCAGTTCTTC. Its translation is CASGPNEQFF. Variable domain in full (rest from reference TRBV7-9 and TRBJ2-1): DTGVSQNPRHKITKRGQNVTFRCDPISEHNRLYWYRQTLGQGPEFLTYFQNEAQLEKSRLLSDRFSAERPKGSFSTLEIQRTEQGDSAMYLCASGPNEQFFGPGTRLTVL.

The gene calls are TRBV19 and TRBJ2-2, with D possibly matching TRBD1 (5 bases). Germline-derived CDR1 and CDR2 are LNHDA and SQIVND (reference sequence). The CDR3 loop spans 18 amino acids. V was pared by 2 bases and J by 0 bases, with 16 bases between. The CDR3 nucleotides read TGTGCCAGTAGTATAAGACCCGACCAGGGTTCGAACACCGGGGAGCTGTTTTTT. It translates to CASSIRPDQGSNTGELFF. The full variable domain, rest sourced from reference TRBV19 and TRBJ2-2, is DGGITQSPKYLFRKEGQNVTLSCEQNLNHDAMYWYRQDPGQGLRLIYYSQIVNDFQKGDIAEGYSVSREKKESFPLTVTSAQKNPTAFYLCASSIRPDQGSNTGELFFGEGSRLTVL.

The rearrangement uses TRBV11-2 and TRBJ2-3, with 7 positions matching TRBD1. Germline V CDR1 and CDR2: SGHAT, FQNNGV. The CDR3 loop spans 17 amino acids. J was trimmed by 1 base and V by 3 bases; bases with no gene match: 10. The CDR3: CASSFRDSGLGTDTQYF. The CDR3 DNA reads TGTGCCAGCAGCTTCCGGGACAGTGGGTTGGGCACAGATACGCAGTATTTT.

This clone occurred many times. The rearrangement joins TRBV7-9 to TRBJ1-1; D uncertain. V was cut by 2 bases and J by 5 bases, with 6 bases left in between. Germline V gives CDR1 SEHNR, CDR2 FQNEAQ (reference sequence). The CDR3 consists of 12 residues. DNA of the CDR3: TGTGCCAGCAGCTTACCGACTACTGAAGCTTTCTTT. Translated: CASSLPTTEAFF.

The CDR3 sequence: CASSETRAGRREKLFF. CDR3 DNA sequence: TGTGCCAGCAGTGAAACCAGGGCGGGGAGGAGGGAAAAACTGTTTTTT. The rearrangement uses TRBV2 and TRBJ1-4, with a weak D call TRBD1 (5 bases). The CDR3 loop spans 16 amino acids. Per germline, CDR1 SNHLY and CDR2 FYNNEI. Trimming left V 2 bases short and J 8 bases short, with 18 bases between.

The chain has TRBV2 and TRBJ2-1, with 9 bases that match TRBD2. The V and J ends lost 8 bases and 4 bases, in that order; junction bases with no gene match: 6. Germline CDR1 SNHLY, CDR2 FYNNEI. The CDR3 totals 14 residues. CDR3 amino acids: CASLTSGRYNEQFF. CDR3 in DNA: TGTGCCAGCCTGACTAGCGGACGTTACAATGAGCAGTTCTTC.

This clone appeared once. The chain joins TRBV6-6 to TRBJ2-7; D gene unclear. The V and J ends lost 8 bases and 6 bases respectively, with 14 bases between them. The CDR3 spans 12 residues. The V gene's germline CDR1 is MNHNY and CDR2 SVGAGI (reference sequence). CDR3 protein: CASGTSAGEQYF. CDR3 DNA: TGTGCCAGCGGAACCAGTGCAGGCGAGCAGTACTTC.

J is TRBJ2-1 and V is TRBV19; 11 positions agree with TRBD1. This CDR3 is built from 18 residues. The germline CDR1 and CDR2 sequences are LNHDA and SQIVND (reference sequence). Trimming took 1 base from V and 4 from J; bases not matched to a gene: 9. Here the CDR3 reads CASSIGKRDRGGYNEQFF. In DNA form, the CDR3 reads TGTGCCAGTAGTATAGGAAAGAGGGACAGGGGGGGGTACAATGAGCAGTTCTTC.

The CDR3 nucleotides read TGTGCCATCAGCCGACAGAGGAATGAGCAGTTCTTC. This codes for CAISRQRNEQFF. The J gene is TRBJ2-1, the V gene TRBV10-3; D perhaps matches TRBD1 (5 bases). Per germline, CDR1 ENHRY and CDR2 SYGVKD. The germline V and J ends were trimmed by 6 bases and 7 bases, with 10 bases remaining between them. The CDR3 is 12 residues long.

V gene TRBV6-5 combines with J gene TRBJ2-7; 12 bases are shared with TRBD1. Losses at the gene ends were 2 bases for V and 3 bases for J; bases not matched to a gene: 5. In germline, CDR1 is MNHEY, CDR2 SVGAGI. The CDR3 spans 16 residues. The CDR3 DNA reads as TGTGCCAGCAGTTACACCGGGACAGGGGGCGGCTACGAGCAGTACTTC. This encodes CASSYTGTGGGYEQYF.